Below are 10 T cell receptor beta chains sequenced from a single sample in a study of identical twins. TCRdb reprocessed the 5' RACE reads via MiXCR and lists one record per CDR3 protein. The table includes 470,000 or so distinct CDR3 sequences, around 24% detected once. These data also formed part of another study, on T cells expressing NK-cell markers.

Sequenced sample: CD4+ T cells sorted from blood. The origin of the receptors is a woman aged 18 to 35 in good health.

The rearrangement joins TRBV7-9 to TRBJ2-3; no definite D call. Germline CDR1 SEHNR, CDR2 FQNEAQ (reference sequence). There are 14 residues in the CDR3. Deletions cut 5 bases from V and 2 bases from J, with 11 bases between. The DNA of the CDR3 is TGTGCCAGCAGCCCTTTTCACGCCACAGATACGCAGTATTTT. It translates to CASSPFHATDTQYF.

The chain recombines TRBV7-9 with TRBJ2-1; the D is unclear. Germline V lookup: CDR1 SEHNR, CDR2 FQNEAQ (reference sequence). Trimming left V 5 bases short and J 0 bases short, with 11 bases between. CDR3 size: 15 residues. In DNA form, the CDR3 reads TGTGCCAGCAGCCAAATCAGAGGCTCCTACAATGAGCAGTTCTTC. It yields the protein CASSQIRGSYNEQFF.

This chain connects TRBV5-1 to TRBJ2-1; 13 bases fit TRBD2. This CDR3 contains 19 residues. Germline lookup yields CDR1 SGHRS and CDR2 YFSETQ. Losses at the gene ends were 5 bases for V and 8 bases for J; bases not matched to a gene: 19. This CDR3 is CASSFGRTSGSYFIDEQFF. The CDR3 DNA reads as TGCGCCAGCAGTTTTGGGCGGACTAGCGGGAGTTATTTCATCGATGAGCAGTTCTTC.

The chain joins TRBV6-1 to TRBJ1-1; perhaps TRBD1 as D (5 bases). Trimming pared 5 bases from V and 6 bases from J, leaving 13 bases between. Germline CDR1 MNHNS, CDR2 SASEGT. This CDR3 is built from 13 residues. The CDR3 loop reads CASSPQGKPEAFF. In nucleotides, the CDR3 is TGTGCCAGCAGTCCCCAGGGCAAACCTGAAGCTTTCTTT.

V and J are TRBV5-1 and TRBJ2-2; D gene ambiguous. The CDR3 loop spans 13 amino acids. Deletions cut 6 bases from V and 2 bases from J, with 8 bases between. Per germline, CDR1 SGHRS and CDR2 YFSETQ. CDR3 bases: TGCGCCAGCAACGCCCCTAACACCGGGGAGCTGTTTTTT. It codes for CASNAPNTGELFF.

This clonotype was counted between two and nine times. This chain uses TRBV20-1 with TRBJ2-2, with D possibly matching TRBD1 (5 bases). The V gene lost 0 bases and the J gene lost 3 bases, with 11 bases spanning the gap. This CDR3 region has 15 residues. Germline-derived CDR1 and CDR2 are DFQATT and SNEGSKA (reference sequence). DNA for the CDR3: TGCAGTGCTAGAGATACAGGACACCACACCGGGGAGCTGTTTTTT. Protein sequence: CSARDTGHHTGELFF.

In this sample, this clonotype turned up many times. The V and J genes are TRBV11-2 and TRBJ2-3; D is unresolved. V gave up 1 base and J gave up 6 bases, with 11 bases separating them. The CDR3 is 14 residues long. The V gene's germline CDR1 is SGHAT and CDR2 FQNNGV. CDR3 in amino acids: CASSLVRAADTQYF. For the CDR3, the DNA is TGTGCCAGCAGCTTAGTCCGGGCGGCGGATACGCAGTATTTT.

This clonotype was detected many times. The V and J genes are TRBV7-2 and TRBJ1-1, with unresolved D. Germline CDR1 is SGHTA and CDR2 is FQGNSA. There are 15 residues in the CDR3. Trimming stripped 1 base from V and 5 bases from J, with 14 bases between. CDR3 residues: CASSLGVWGGTEAFF. The CDR3 bases are TGTGCCAGCAGCTTAGGGGTCTGGGGAGGGACTGAAGCTTTCTTT.

This clonotype was recorded once. The V and J genes are TRBV7-9 and TRBJ1-1, with 9 nucleotides matching TRBD1. J gave up 4 bases and V 5 bases, and 8 bases lay outside the gene matches. From germline, CDR1 is SEHNR and CDR2 FQNEAQ (reference sequence). This CDR3 has 15 amino acids. The CDR3 reads CASSNWGTGITEAFF. In DNA form, the CDR3 reads TGTGCCAGCAGCAACTGGGGGACAGGGATCACTGAAGCTTTCTTT.

This chain links TRBV29-1 with TRBJ1-1, with TRBD1 matching over 11 bases. The CDR3 consists of 14 residues. V lost 7 bases to trimming and J lost 3 bases; unmatched junction nucleotides: 7. The germline V gene encodes CDR1 SQVTM and CDR2 ANQGSEA. The CDR3 DNA sequence: TGCAGCGCGGACAGGGGGCAGTTGGACACTGAAGCTTTCTTT. The encoded protein is CSADRGQLDTEAFF. Based on the CDR3 plus reference TRBV29-1 and TRBJ1-1, the full variable domain is SAVISQKPSRDICQRGTSLTIQCQVDSQVTMMFWYRQQPGQSLTLIATANQGSEATYESGFVIDKFPISRPNLTFSTLTVSNMSPEDSSIYLCSADRGQLDTEAFFGQGTRLTVV.